This is a list of T cell receptor beta chains from one sample in a study of control samples from healthy donors and cancer patients. Produced via immunoSEQ multiplex PCR; TCRdb's table is partial and in-frame only. The sample has about 130,000 clones, approximately 92% seen once; the top ten hold 2% to 3%. Input material: blood. The receptors stem from a man aged 18 to 30 in good health. The CDR3 runs from the conserved cysteine through the conserved F or W. A D gene is named only where the DNA matches it firmly. Clone size is given for some rows only: seen once, a few or many times, or a class if the clone is expanded.

TRBJ2-2 | TRBV7-3 | . | . | CASSSPGVTGELFF | TGTGCCAGCAGCTCCCCCGGGGTCACCGGGGAGCTGTTTTTT
TRBJ2-7 | TRBV3-1/TRBV3-2 | . | TRBD1 | CASSQPGTATYEQYF | TGTGCCAGCAGCCAACCCGGGACAGCCACCTACGAGCAGTACTTC
TRBJ1-3 | TRBV18 | . | . | CASSPLERNTIYF | TGTGCCAGCTCACCTCTTGAACGAAACACCATATATTTT
TRBJ1-1 | TRBV5-1 | . | . | CASSLGARRGIEAFF | TGCGCCAGCAGCTTGGGGGCCAGGCGGGGGATTGAAGCTTTCTTT
TRBJ2-1 | TRBV7-3 | . | . | CASSLGWESYNEQFF | TGTGCCAGCAGCTTAGGGTGGGAGTCCTACAATGAGCAGTTCTTC
TRBJ1-2 | TRBV30 | . | . | CAWSQTDTYGYTF | TGTGCCTGGTCACAGACTGACACCTATGGCTACACCTTC
TRBJ1-3 | TRBV7-8 | once | TRBD1 | CASSRGTAGSGNTIYF | TGTGCCAGCAGCCGAGGGACAGCGGGCTCTGGAAACACCATATATTTT
TRBJ1-4 | TRBV29-1 | . | TRBD1 | CSVEGQGSNKLFF | TGCAGCGTTGAGGGACAGGGTTCAAATAAACTGTTTTTT
TRBJ2-5 | TRBV18 | . | . | CASSSYQETQYF | TGTGCCAGCTCATCGTACCAAGAGACCCAGTACTTC
TRBJ2-1 | TRBV2 | . | TRBD2 | CASRRAGGYNDEQFF | TGTGCCAGCAGGCGGGCGGGGGGATACAATGATGAGCAGTTCTTC
TRBJ2-4 | TRBV4-1 | . | TRBD1 | CASSQYRTGGEWAKNIQYF | TGCGCCAGCAGCCAATATCGGACAGGGGGCGAGTGGGCCAAAAACATTCAGTACTTC
TRBJ1-5 | TRBV6-6 | . | . | CASSYRLGQPQHF | TGTGCCAGCAGTTACCGCTTGGGGCAGCCCCAGCATTTT
TRBJ1-5 | TRBV15 | . | TRBD1 | CATSWTDRDSNQPQHF | TGTGCCACCAGCTGGACTGACAGGGATAGCAATCAGCCCCAGCATTTT
TRBJ2-1 | TRBV7-2 | . | . | CASSLVEFAEQFF | TGTGCCAGCAGCTTAGTGGAGTTCGCTGAGCAGTTCTTC
TRBJ2-2 | TRBV5-4 | . | TRBD1 | CASSHGTDTTGELFF | TGTGCCAGCAGCCACGGGACAGATACCACCGGGGAGCTGTTTTTT
TRBJ1-5 | TRBV28 | once | . | CASSFSDYQPQHF | TGTGCCAGCAGTTTTTCAGATTATCAGCCCCAGCATTTT
TRBJ2-4 | TRBV2 | . | . | CASSDIRGPNIQYF | TGTGCCAGCAGTGATATCAGGGGCCCAAACATTCAGTACTTC
TRBJ1-5 | TRBV28 | . | . | CASSEGGFNQPQHF | TGTGCCAGCAGTGAGGGGGGATTCAATCAGCCCCAGCATTTT
TRBJ2-1 | TRBV6-2/TRBV6-3 | . | . | CASSNTYNEQFF | TGTGCCAGCAGCAACACCTACAATGAGCAGTTCTTC
TRBJ1-3 | TRBV19 | . | TRBD1 | CASRQGASGNTIYF | TGTGCCAGTCGACAGGGGGCTTCTGGAAACACCATATATTTT
TRBJ1-1 | TRBV11-2 | . | . | CASSSYREGNTEAFF | TGTGCCAGCAGCTCCTACAGGGAGGGAAACACTGAAGCTTTCTTT
TRBJ2-1 | TRBV11-3 | . | . | CASSLVDPPPWFF | TGTGCCAGCAGCTTGGTGGACCCGCCGCCTTGGTTCTTC
TRBJ2-2 | TRBV11-2 | . | . | CASSLDRSGELFF | TGTGCCAGCAGCTTAGATCGATCCGGGGAGCTGTTTTTT
TRBJ2-7 | TRBV5-1 | . | TRBD1 | CASSSDPGTGGYEQYF | TGCGCCAGCAGCTCCGACCCCGGGACAGGGGGCTACGAGCAGTACTTC
TRBJ1-2 | TRBV5-1 | . | TRBD1 | CASSLAPGGYGYTF | TGCGCCAGCAGCTTGGCCCCAGGGGGCTATGGCTACACCTTC
TRBJ2-7 | TRBV6-5 | . | . | CASRVETPYEQYF | TGTGCCAGCAGGGTCGAGACCCCCTACGAGCAGTACTTC
TRBJ1-5 | TRBV6-1 | . | . | CASSERGGNQPQHF | TGTGCCAGCAGTGAAAGAGGAGGCAATCAGCCCCAGCATTTT
TRBJ1-1 | TRBV3-1/TRBV3-2 | . | . | CASSVPGSTEAFF | TGTGCCAGCAGCGTCCCGGGGTCCACTGAAGCTTTCTTT
TRBJ2-5 | TRBV11-3 | . | TRBD2 | CASSSLAGAKKTQYF | TGTGCCAGCAGCTCGTTAGCGGGAGCTAAGAAGACCCAGTACTTC
TRBJ1-2 | TRBV2 | few | . | CASSVRDGYTF | TGTGCCAGCAGCGTAAGGGATGGCTACACCTTC
TRBJ1-1 | TRBV28 | . | TRBD1 | CASSFYPPTGGGFEAFF | TGTGCCAGCAGTTTTTACCCTCCGACAGGGGGCGGGTTTGAAGCTTTCTTT
TRBJ1-5 | TRBV12-3/TRBV12-4 | . | . | CASSSSHNQPQHF | TGTGCCAGCAGTTCCTCACACAATCAGCCCCAGCATTTT
TRBJ2-1 | TRBV10-3 | . | . | CAISDTGFDEQFF | TGTGCCATCAGTGATACAGGCTTTGATGAGCAGTTCTTC
TRBJ2-7 | TRBV3-1/TRBV3-2 | . | . | CASSQGGGGDEQYF | TGTGCCAGCAGCCAAGGAGGGGGGGGTGACGAGCAGTACTTC
TRBJ1-4 | TRBV28 | . | . | CASSPRAGLVEKLFF | TGTGCCAGCAGCCCCCGGGCCGGGTTGGTGGAAAAACTGTTTTTT
TRBJ1-1 | TRBV2 | . | TRBD1 | CASRAPGQSTEAFF | TGTGCCAGCAGAGCTCCGGGACAGTCCACTGAAGCTTTCTTT
TRBJ2-6 | TRBV7-3 | . | . | CASSLTPRGANSGANVLTF | TGTGCCAGCAGCTTAACTCCTAGGGGGGCGAACTCTGGGGCCAACGTCCTGACTTTC
TRBJ2-1 | TRBV11-3 | once | . | CASSHGLTAYNEQFF | TGTGCCAGCAGCCACGGACTCACCGCCTACAATGAGCAGTTCTTC
TRBJ1-2 | TRBV29-1 | . | . | CSVEFFGLNYGYTF | TGCAGCGTTGAATTCTTCGGGTTGAACTATGGCTACACCTTC
TRBJ2-1 | TRBV10-3 | . | TRBD2 | CAIGAGGLSYNEQFF | TGTGCCATCGGTGCGGGGGGACTATCCTACAATGAGCAGTTCTTC
TRBJ2-1 | TRBV30 | . | TRBD2 | CAWSARGGSYNEQFF | TGTGCCTGGAGTGCCCGGGGGGGTTCCTACAATGAGCAGTTCTTC
TRBJ2-3 | TRBV11-2 | . | TRBD2 | CASSFSGVRTDTQYF | TGTGCCAGCAGCTTTAGCGGGGTACGCACAGATACGCAGTATTTT
TRBJ2-2 | TRBV5-5 | . | . | CASSRDHNTGELFF | TGTGCCAGCAGCAGGGACCACAACACCGGGGAGCTGTTTTTT
TRBJ1-2 | TRBV28 | . | TRBD1 | CANLPDIDRAYGYTF | TGTGCCAACTTACCTGATATCGACAGGGCCTATGGCTACACCTTC
TRBJ1-1 | TRBV5-5 | . | . | CASSPRAPMGTEAFF | TGTGCCAGCAGCCCCAGGGCCCCAATGGGGACTGAAGCTTTCTTT
TRBJ2-7 | TRBV7-6 | . | . | CASSLVGTYNEQYF | TGTGCCAGCAGCTTAGTTGGGACATATAACGAGCAGTACTTC
TRBJ2-7 | TRBV5-1 | . | . | CARSPGGGGREEQYF | TGCGCCCGCAGCCCGGGGGGAGGGGGGCGCGAAGAGCAGTACTTC
TRBJ2-5 | TRBV30 | . | . | CAWSRLGRTAEGRTQYF | TGTGCCTGGAGCCGATTGGGCCGGACAGCGGAAGGGAGGACCCAGTACTTC
TRBJ1-4 | TRBV29-1 | . | . | CSVGHSTNEKLFF | TGCAGCGTGGGACATTCAACTAATGAAAAACTGTTTTTT
TRBJ1-5 | TRBV19 | . | TRBD1 | CASKFSGRGINQPQHF | TGTGCCAGTAAGTTCTCGGGCAGGGGGATTAATCAGCCCCAGCATTTT
TRBJ2-7 | TRBV10-3 | . | . | CAISESTDRTYEQYF | TGTGCCATCAGTGAGTCTACTGATAGAACCTACGAGCAGTACTTC
TRBJ2-3 | TRBV10-1 | . | . | CASSEWRGDTQYF | TGCGCCAGCAGTGAGTGGAGAGGGGATACGCAGTATTTT
TRBJ1-1 | TRBV27 | . | . | CASSRTPGRMNTEAFF | TGTGCCAGCAGCCGTACCCCAGGGCGGATGAACACTGAAGCTTTCTTT
TRBJ2-2 | TRBV11-3 | . | TRBD1 | CASSLSGGIGELFF | TGTGCCAGCAGCTTATCAGGGGGCATCGGGGAGCTGTTTTTT
TRBJ2-7 | TRBV27 | . | . | CASSKGPQSSYEQYF | TGTGCCAGCAGTAAGGGACCCCAGAGCTCCTACGAGCAGTACTTC
TRBJ1-5 | TRBV19 | few | TRBD1 | CASAPDRENQPQHF | TGTGCCAGCGCCCCGGACAGGGAAAATCAGCCCCAGCATTTT
TRBJ2-1 | TRBV6-6 | . | . | CASTRVVYNEQFF | TGTGCCAGCACCAGGGTCGTCTACAATGAGCAGTTCTTC
TRBJ2-1 | TRBV24-1 | . | . | CATSDSVGDEQFF | TGTGCCACCAGTGATTCGGTCGGGGATGAGCAGTTCTTC
TRBJ1-1 | TRBV5-4 | . | TRBD1 | CASSLAGRGGNTEAFF | TGTGCCAGCAGCTTGGCGGGCAGGGGGGGGAACACTGAAGCTTTCTTT
TRBJ2-5 | TRBV20-1 | . | TRBD2 | CSASNGGKQETQYF | TGCAGTGCTAGTAACGGGGGGAAGCAAGAGACCCAGTACTTC